Listed here are 5 T cell receptor beta chains from one sample, sequenced in a study of cytomegalovirus exposure and HLA in healthy donors. In the PCR, 60 Vbeta and 13 Jbeta primers were used. Profiling relied on immunoSEQ multiplex PCR, and the TCRdb table lists in-frame clones only, not all of them. Among approximately 140,000 clones listed, roughly four fifths were seen once. Sequenced input: PBMCs. Receptor source: a woman aged 40 to 50 in good health and CMV-seronegative.

This sequence joins TRBV4-1 and TRBJ1-4, with D tentatively TRBD1 (6 bases). V gave up 5 bases and J gave up 7 bases, with 17 bases separating them. The CDR3 is made up of 15 amino acids. The V gene's germline CDR1 is MGHRA and CDR2 YSYEKL. CDR3 sequence: CASSTDPGTSEKLFF. The CDR3 nucleotides read TGCGCCAGCAGCACCGACCCCGGGACAAGTGAAAAACTGTTTTTT.

The rearrangement joins TRBV7-2 to TRBJ1-6; D might be TRBD1 (6 bases). Trimming cost V 5 bases and J 4 bases, with 15 bases left between them. The CDR3 loop spans 16 amino acids. Germline CDR1 and CDR2: SGHTA and FQGNSA. CDR3 sequence reads: CASSPGDGLYNSPLHF. The CDR3 DNA sequence: TGTGCCAGCAGCCCAGGGGACGGTTTGTATAATTCACCCCTCCACTTT.

The rearrangement links TRBV5-6 to TRBJ2-4; D might be TRBD2 (5 bases). The V end lost 4 bases, the J end lost 0 bases, and 11 bases lay between the germline ends. CDR1 and CDR2 (germline): SGHDT, YYEEEE. This CDR3 region has 15 residues. The CDR3 region has the DNA TGTGCCAGCAGCCACAGTGGACTAGCCAAAAACATTCAGTACTTC. Its translation: CASSHSGLAKNIQYF.

The rearrangement uses TRBV27 and TRBJ1-6, with unresolved D. Germline V lookup: CDR1 MNHEY, CDR2 SMNVEV (reference sequence). Trimming shortened V by 4 bases and J by 10 bases, and 14 bases separated the two germline ends. This CDR3 has 14 residues. The CDR3 DNA is TGTGCCAGCAGTTGGAATGCAGGTCACTCACCCCTCCACTTT. Protein: CASSWNAGHSPLHF.

The chain combines TRBV5-5 with TRBJ1-2, with D hard to call. Trimming shortened V by 2 bases and J by 3 bases, and 14 bases separated the two germline ends. The CDR3 loop spans 15 amino acids. Germline CDR1 reads SGHKS; CDR2 reads YYEKEE (reference sequence). The CDR3, as DNA: TGTGCCAGCAGCTTCCTACTGAATTCTTACTATGGCTACACCTTC. Residues: CASSFLLNSYYGYTF.